The rows below give T cell receptor beta chains drawn from one sample of a study of shared clonotypes between healthy human individuals. TCRdb keeps only in-frame clones here, not all; method: immunoSEQ multiplex PCR. The sample lists more than 1,200,000 clones; 98% were seen once. The specimen was naive CD4+ T cells sorted from blood. These receptors all stem from a man aged 25 to 40 in good health. CDR3s include the opening cysteine and the closing phenylalanine or tryptophan. D genes are given only for firm matches. The size of a clone is reported for some rows only, either as once, few or many, or as a class for expanded clones.

CDR3aa | CDR3nt | d_gene | abundance | len | j_gene | v_gene
CASSLTSGRRHSYEQYF | TGTGCCAGCAGCTTGACCAGCGGGAGGAGACACTCCTACGAGCAGTACTTC | TRBD2 | once | 17 | TRBJ2-7 | TRBV5-4
CASSPGRESGNTIYF | TGTGCCAGCAGCCCGGGACGAGAATCTGGAAACACCATATATTTT | NA | NA | 15 | TRBJ1-3 | TRBV5-5
CASSPLAGVNTGELFF | TGCGCCAGCAGCCCTCTAGCGGGAGTGAACACCGGGGAGCTGTTTTTT | TRBD2 | NA | 16 | TRBJ2-2 | TRBV4-1
CAISDRQGETEAFF | TGTGCCATCAGTGACCGACAGGGAGAGACTGAAGCTTTCTTT | TRBD1 | NA | 14 | TRBJ1-1 | TRBV10-3
CASSPYRARETQYF | TGCGCCAGCAGCCCGTACAGGGCTCGGGAGACCCAGTACTTC | NA | NA | 14 | TRBJ2-5 | TRBV5-1
CASSPGTSYEQYF | TGCGCCAGCAGTCCCGGGACAAGCTACGAGCAGTACTTC | NA | NA | 13 | TRBJ2-7 | TRBV10-1
CASSRPGLATSTDTQYF | TGTGCCAGCAGCCGCCCGGGACTAGCGACTAGCACAGATACGCAGTATTTT | TRBD2 | NA | 17 | TRBJ2-3 | TRBV28
CASSYGVAAPTGELFF | TGTGCCAGCAGTTACGGGGTAGCGGCCCCCACCGGGGAGCTGTTTTTT | NA | once | 16 | TRBJ2-2 | TRBV6-6
CASSPRLAGGETQYF | TGCGCCAGCAGCCCCCGGCTAGCGGGCGGTGAGACCCAGTACTTC | TRBD2 | NA | 15 | TRBJ2-5 | TRBV5-1
CASSLGDREGQPQHF | TGCGCCAGCAGCTTGGGGGACAGGGAGGGCCAGCCCCAGCATTTT | TRBD1 | NA | 15 | TRBJ1-5 | TRBV5-1
CASSSPGGHTYGYTF | TGTGCCAGCAGCTCCCCTGGGGGCCACACCTATGGCTACACCTTC | NA | NA | 15 | TRBJ1-2 | TRBV5-4
CASSVVGQNNEQFF | TGTGCCAGCAGCGTAGTAGGCCAGAACAATGAGCAGTTCTTC | NA | NA | 14 | TRBJ2-1 | TRBV9
CASRTGVSQPQHF | TGTGCCAGCAGGACAGGGGTTAGTCAGCCCCAGCATTTT | TRBD1 | NA | 13 | TRBJ1-5 | TRBV6-5
CASRATGTANYGYTF | TGTGCCAGCAGGGCTACCGGGACAGCTAACTATGGCTACACCTTC | TRBD1 | NA | 15 | TRBJ1-2 | TRBV28
CASSSTGTGGFETQYF | TGCGCCAGCAGTTCGACCGGGACAGGGGGCTTCGAGACCCAGTACTTC | TRBD1 | once | 16 | TRBJ2-5 | TRBV5-1
CASSLSTSLSHEQFF | TGTGCCAGCAGCTTATCGACTAGCCTGAGTCATGAGCAGTTCTTC | TRBD2 | NA | 15 | TRBJ2-1 | TRBV7-6
CASSHRTGLNTGELFF | TGTGCCAGCAGCCATAGGACAGGGTTGAACACCGGGGAGCTGTTTTTT | TRBD1 | NA | 16 | TRBJ2-2 | TRBV7-6
CASRNAGNEKLFF | TGTGCCAGCAGAAACGCAGGGAACGAAAAACTGTTTTTT | NA | once | 13 | TRBJ1-4 | TRBV6-5
CASSLVTGITGELFF | TGTGCCAGCAGCTTAGTAACAGGGATCACCGGGGAGCTGTTTTTT | NA | NA | 15 | TRBJ2-2 | TRBV7-6
CASSSGTYYNEQFF | TGTGCCAGCAGCTCAGGGACTTACTACAATGAGCAGTTCTTC | NA | NA | 14 | TRBJ2-1 | TRBV7-9
CAIRTSLGGSGYEQYF | TGTGCCATCAGGACTAGCCTTGGCGGGAGTGGCTACGAGCAGTACTTC | TRBD2 | NA | 16 | TRBJ2-7 | TRBV10-3
CASTPRLVSSEQFF | TGTGCCAGCACCCCACGACTAGTTAGCTCTGAGCAGTTCTTC | NA | once | 14 | TRBJ2-1 | TRBV11-2
CASSQRQGPDTQYF | TGTGCCAGCAGCCAAAGACAGGGTCCAGATACGCAGTATTTT | TRBD1 | NA | 14 | TRBJ2-3 | TRBV7-2
CASSRGGGVKKPYEQYF | TGCGCCAGCAGCCGAGGTGGGGGAGTGAAGAAACCCTACGAGCAGTACTTC | NA | NA | 17 | TRBJ2-7 | TRBV5-1
CASSVGSGRSIHNEQFF | TGTGCCAGCAGCGTGGGTAGCGGGAGGAGCATCCACAATGAGCAGTTCTTC | TRBD2 | NA | 17 | TRBJ2-1 | TRBV9
CASSVSPSLEQFF | TGTGCCAGCAGCGTATCCCCCTCGTTGGAGCAGTTCTTC | NA | NA | 13 | TRBJ2-1 | TRBV9
CASTSSGSLSIYF | TGTGCCAGTACCTCCTCGGGGAGCCTATCCATATATTTT | NA | NA | 13 | TRBJ1-3 | TRBV19
CASSLDGWDTGELFF | TGCGCCAGCAGCTTGGACGGGTGGGACACCGGGGAGCTGTTTTTT | NA | NA | 15 | TRBJ2-2 | TRBV5-1
CASSLFGGTNEKLFF | TGTGCCAGCAGTTTATTCGGAGGGACTAATGAAAAACTGTTTTTT | NA | NA | 15 | TRBJ1-4 | TRBV28
CASSPGQGEEKLFF | TGTGCCAGCTCACCGGGACAGGGTGAGGAAAAACTGTTTTTT | TRBD1 | NA | 14 | TRBJ1-4 | TRBV18
CASSLVWDSSYEQYF | TGTGCCAGCAGCTTAGTATGGGATTCCTCCTACGAGCAGTACTTC | NA | NA | 15 | TRBJ2-7 | TRBV7-2
CAINGGSLGEQYF | TGTGCCATCAACGGGGGGAGTTTGGGCGAGCAGTACTTC | TRBD2 | once | 13 | TRBJ2-7 | TRBV10-3
CASSQDLLAGSETQYF | TGCGCCAGCAGCCAAGATCTACTAGCGGGATCAGAGACCCAGTACTTC | TRBD2 | NA | 16 | TRBJ2-5 | TRBV4-1
CASSLSRAQETQYF | TGTGCCAGCAGCTTATCCAGGGCCCAAGAGACCCAGTACTTC | NA | NA | 14 | TRBJ2-5 | TRBV7-3
CASSLSGRGVNTGELFF | TGTGCCAGCAGCCTTAGCGGGAGAGGAGTAAACACCGGGGAGCTGTTTTTT | TRBD2 | NA | 17 | TRBJ2-2 | TRBV7-6
CASGSGQTTDTQYF | TGTGCTAGTGGTTCGGGACAGACCACAGATACGCAGTATTTT | TRBD1 | once | 14 | TRBJ2-3 | TRBV12-5
CASSLRTGFHQPQHF | TGTGCCAGCAGTCTCCGGACAGGGTTCCATCAGCCCCAGCATTTT | TRBD1 | NA | 15 | TRBJ1-5 | TRBV28
CASSRHGPQHF | TGTGCCAGCAGCCGCCATGGGCCCCAGCATTTT | NA | NA | 11 | TRBJ1-5 | TRBV7-9
CASSLELYEQYF | TGTGCCAGCAGTCTGGAGCTCTACGAGCAGTACTTC | NA | NA | 12 | TRBJ2-7 | TRBV28
CAITQKVSSGYNEQFF | TGTGCCATCACCCAAAAAGTTTCTAGCGGCTACAATGAGCAGTTCTTC | TRBD2 | NA | 16 | TRBJ2-1 | TRBV10-3
CASSLNPGSYNEQFF | TGTGCCAGCAGCTTAAATCCCGGCTCCTACAATGAGCAGTTCTTC | NA | NA | 15 | TRBJ2-1 | TRBV11-2
CASGRTGPVGEKLFF | TGTGCCAGCGGCAGAACAGGACCCGTGGGTGAAAAACTGTTTTTT | NA | NA | 15 | TRBJ1-4 | TRBV28
CASSETGGPNEQFF | TGTGCCAGCAGTGAAACCGGAGGTCCCAATGAGCAGTTCTTC | NA | NA | 14 | TRBJ2-1 | TRBV6-1
CASSLKGGLAGARADTQYF | TGTGCCAGCAGTTTAAAAGGGGGGCTAGCGGGAGCCCGGGCAGATACGCAGTATTTT | TRBD2 | NA | 19 | TRBJ2-3 | TRBV27
CSVAPQGSATEAFF | TGCAGCGTTGCCCCACAGGGCTCAGCCACTGAAGCTTTCTTT | NA | NA | 14 | TRBJ1-1 | TRBV29-1
CASSYELGASYNEQFF | TGTGCCAGCAGTTACGAATTGGGGGCTTCCTACAATGAGCAGTTCTTC | NA | NA | 16 | TRBJ2-1 | TRBV6-5
CASSPPLRTYGYTF | TGTGCCAGCTCACCACCGCTCAGAACCTATGGCTACACCTTC | NA | NA | 14 | TRBJ1-2 | TRBV18
CASSFAREHFYGYTF | TGTGCCAGCAGTTTTGCCAGGGAACATTTCTATGGCTACACCTTC | NA | NA | 15 | TRBJ1-2 | TRBV28
CASSLGGRASDTQYF | TGTGCCAGCAGCTTAGGCGGGAGGGCCTCAGATACGCAGTATTTT | TRBD2 | NA | 15 | TRBJ2-3 | TRBV7-2
CASSYSNNEQFF | TGTGCCAGCAGTTACAGTAACAATGAGCAGTTCTTC | NA | NA | 12 | TRBJ2-1 | TRBV6-6
CASSLVGPYEQYF | TGTGCCAGCAGCTTGGTGGGCCCATACGAGCAGTACTTC | NA | NA | 13 | TRBJ2-7 | TRBV5-6
CASSRDWVYEQYF | TGTGCCAGCAGTCGAGATTGGGTCTACGAGCAGTACTTC | NA | NA | 13 | TRBJ2-7 | TRBV7-9
CASSLAGRSYEQYF | TGTGCCAGCAGCTTAGCGGGCAGGTCCTACGAGCAGTACTTC | NA | NA | 14 | TRBJ2-7 | TRBV11-2
CASSLRGLSHEQYF | TGCGCCAGCAGCTTAAGAGGACTGAGCCACGAGCAGTACTTC | NA | NA | 14 | TRBJ2-7 | TRBV5-1
CAISRGPTSNEQFF | TGTGCCATCAGCCGGGGCCCTACGAGCAATGAGCAGTTCTTC | NA | NA | 14 | TRBJ2-1 | TRBV10-3
CASSLAGGWQDQPQHF | TGTGCCAGCAGCTTAGCGGGCGGATGGCAGGATCAGCCCCAGCATTTT | NA | NA | 16 | TRBJ1-5 | TRBV7-2